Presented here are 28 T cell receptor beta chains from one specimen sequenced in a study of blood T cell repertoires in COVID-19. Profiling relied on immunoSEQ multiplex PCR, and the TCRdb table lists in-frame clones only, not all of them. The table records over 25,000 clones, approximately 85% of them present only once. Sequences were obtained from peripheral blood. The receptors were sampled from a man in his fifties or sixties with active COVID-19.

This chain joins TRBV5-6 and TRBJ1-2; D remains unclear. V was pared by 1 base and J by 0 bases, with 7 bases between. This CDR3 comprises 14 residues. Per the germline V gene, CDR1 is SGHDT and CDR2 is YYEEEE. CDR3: CASSLYRSNYGYTF. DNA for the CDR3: TGTGCCAGCAGCTTGTACAGATCTAACTATGGCTACACCTTC.

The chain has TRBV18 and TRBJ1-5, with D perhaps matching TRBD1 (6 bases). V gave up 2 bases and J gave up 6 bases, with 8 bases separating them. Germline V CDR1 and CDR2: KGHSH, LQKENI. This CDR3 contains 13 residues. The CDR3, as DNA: TGTGCCAGCTCACCAGGGGGCCTTCAGCCCCAGCATTTT. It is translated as CASSPGGLQPQHF.

This CDR3 is CATSDLYRGQYF. The CDR3, as DNA: TGTGCCACCAGTGATTTGTATCGGGGGCAGTATTTT. The V call is TRBV24-1, the J call TRBJ2-3; a weak D match, TRBD2 (5 bases). V was trimmed by 0 bases and J by 11 bases, leaving 8 bases between them. Germline V gives CDR1 KGHDR, CDR2 SFDVKD. The CDR3 length is 12 residues.

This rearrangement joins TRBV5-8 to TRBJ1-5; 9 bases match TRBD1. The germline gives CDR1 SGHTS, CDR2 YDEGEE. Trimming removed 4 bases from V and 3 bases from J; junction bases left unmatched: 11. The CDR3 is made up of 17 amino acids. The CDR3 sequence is CASSPGTGQRNNQPQHF. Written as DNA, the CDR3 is TGTGCCAGCAGCCCCGGGACAGGGCAGCGGAACAATCAGCCCCAGCATTTT.

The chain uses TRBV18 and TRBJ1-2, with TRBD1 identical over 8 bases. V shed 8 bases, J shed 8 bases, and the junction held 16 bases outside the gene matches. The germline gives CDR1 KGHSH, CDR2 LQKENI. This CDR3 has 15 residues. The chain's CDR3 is CASEVTGTGGEGYTF. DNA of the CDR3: TGTGCCAGCGAGGTAACCGGGACAGGTGGCGAAGGCTACACCTTC.

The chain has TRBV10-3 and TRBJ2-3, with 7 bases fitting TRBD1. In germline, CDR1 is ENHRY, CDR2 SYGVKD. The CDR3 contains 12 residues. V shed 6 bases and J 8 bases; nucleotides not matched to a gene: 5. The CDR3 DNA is TGTGCCATCAGGGGACAGACGAGTACGCAGTATTTT. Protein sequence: CAIRGQTSTQYF.

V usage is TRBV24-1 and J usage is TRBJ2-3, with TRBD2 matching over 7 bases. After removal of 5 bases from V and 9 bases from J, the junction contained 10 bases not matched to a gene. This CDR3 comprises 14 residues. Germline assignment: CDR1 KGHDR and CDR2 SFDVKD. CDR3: CATSALADRGTQYF. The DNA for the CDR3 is TGTGCCACCAGTGCTCTAGCGGACCGGGGAACGCAGTATTTT.

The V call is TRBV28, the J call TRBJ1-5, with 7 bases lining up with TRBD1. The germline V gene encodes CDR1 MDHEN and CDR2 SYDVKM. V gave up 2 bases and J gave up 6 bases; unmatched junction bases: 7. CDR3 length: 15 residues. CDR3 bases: TGTGCCAGCAGTTTAAACACAGGGGCGGCTCAGCCCCAGCATTTT. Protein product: CASSLNTGAAQPQHF.

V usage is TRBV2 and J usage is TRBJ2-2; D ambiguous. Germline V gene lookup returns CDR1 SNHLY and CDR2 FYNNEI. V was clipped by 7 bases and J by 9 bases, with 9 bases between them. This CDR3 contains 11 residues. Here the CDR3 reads CASTVQRELFF. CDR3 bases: TGTGCCAGCACGGTACAGCGGGAGCTGTTTTTT.

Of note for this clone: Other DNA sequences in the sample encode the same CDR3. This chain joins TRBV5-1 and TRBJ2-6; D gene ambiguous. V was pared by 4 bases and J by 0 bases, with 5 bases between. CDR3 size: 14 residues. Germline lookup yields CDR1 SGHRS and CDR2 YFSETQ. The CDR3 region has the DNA TGCGCCAGCAGCCTGTACTCTGGGGCCAACGTCCTGACTTTC. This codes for CASSLYSGANVLTF.

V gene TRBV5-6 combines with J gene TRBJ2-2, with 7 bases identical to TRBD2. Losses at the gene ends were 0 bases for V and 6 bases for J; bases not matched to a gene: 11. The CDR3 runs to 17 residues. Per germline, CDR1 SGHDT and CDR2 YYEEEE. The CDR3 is CASSLAGGRGSAGELFF. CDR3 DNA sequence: TGTGCCAGCAGCTTGGCCGGGGGGAGGGGTAGCGCCGGGGAGCTGTTTTTT. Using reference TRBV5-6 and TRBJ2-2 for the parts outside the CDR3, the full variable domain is DAGVTQSPTHLIKTRGQQVTLRCSPKSGHDTVSWYQQALGQGPQFIFQYYEEEERQRGNFPDRFSGHQFPNYSSELNVNALLLGDSALYLCASSLAGGRGSAGELFFGEGSRLTVL.

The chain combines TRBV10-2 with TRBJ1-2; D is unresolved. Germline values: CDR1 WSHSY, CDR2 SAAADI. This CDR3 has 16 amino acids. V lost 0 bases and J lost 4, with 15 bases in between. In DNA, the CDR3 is TGCGCCAGCAGTGAGTCGAGTCCGGGGAAAGGCTATGGCTACACCTTC. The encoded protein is CASSESSPGKGYGYTF.

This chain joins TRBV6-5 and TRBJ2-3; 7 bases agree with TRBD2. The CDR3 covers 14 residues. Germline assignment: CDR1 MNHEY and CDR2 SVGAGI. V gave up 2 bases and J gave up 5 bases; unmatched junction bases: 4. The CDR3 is CASSYGGSEDTQYF. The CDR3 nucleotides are TGTGCCAGCAGTTACGGCGGGAGCGAAGATACGCAGTATTTT.

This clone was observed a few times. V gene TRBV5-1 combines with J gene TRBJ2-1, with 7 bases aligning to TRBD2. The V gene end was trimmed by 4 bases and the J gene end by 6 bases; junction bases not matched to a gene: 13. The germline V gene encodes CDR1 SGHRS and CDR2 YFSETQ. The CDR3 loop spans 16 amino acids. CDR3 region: CASSPRAGVIPNEQFF. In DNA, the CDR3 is TGCGCCAGCAGCCCTAGGGCGGGAGTAATCCCCAATGAGCAGTTCTTC.

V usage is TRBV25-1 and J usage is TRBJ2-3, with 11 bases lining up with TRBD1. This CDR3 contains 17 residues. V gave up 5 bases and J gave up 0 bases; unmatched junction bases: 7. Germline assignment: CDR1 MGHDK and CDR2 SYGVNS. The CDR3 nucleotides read TGTGCCAGCAGTAGAACCGGGACAGGGGGTAGCACAGATACGCAGTATTTT. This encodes CASSRTGTGGSTDTQYF.

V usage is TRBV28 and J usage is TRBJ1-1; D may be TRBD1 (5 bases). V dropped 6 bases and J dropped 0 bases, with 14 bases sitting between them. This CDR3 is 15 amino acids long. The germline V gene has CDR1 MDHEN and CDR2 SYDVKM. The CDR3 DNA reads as TGTGCCAGCAGGGGGCGATCGTCGATGAACACTGAAGCTTTCTTT. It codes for CASRGRSSMNTEAFF.

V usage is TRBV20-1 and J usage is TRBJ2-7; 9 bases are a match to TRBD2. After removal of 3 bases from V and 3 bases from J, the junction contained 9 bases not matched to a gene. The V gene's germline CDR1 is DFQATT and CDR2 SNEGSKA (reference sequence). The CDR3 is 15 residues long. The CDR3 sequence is CSASDLGTSFYEQYF. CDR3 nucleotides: TGCAGTGCTAGTGATCTCGGGACTAGCTTCTACGAGCAGTACTTC.

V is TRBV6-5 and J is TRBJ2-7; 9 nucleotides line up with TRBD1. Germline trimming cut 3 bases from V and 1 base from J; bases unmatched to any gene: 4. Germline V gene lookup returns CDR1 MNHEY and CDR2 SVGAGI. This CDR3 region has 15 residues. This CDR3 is CASSYSGTGSYEQYF. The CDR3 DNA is TGTGCCAGCAGTTATTCCGGGACAGGGTCCTACGAGCAGTACTTC.

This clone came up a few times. DNA of the CDR3: TGTGCCAGCAGCGTAGCTTTGGGGACTAGCGGTGACACCGGGGAGCTGTTTTTT. It specifies CASSVALGTSGDTGELFF. The chain recombines TRBV9 with TRBJ2-2, with 11 positions matching TRBD2. Germline V gives CDR1 SGDLS, CDR2 YYNGEE. The ends lost 0 bases at V and 3 bases at J; junction bases unmatched: 7. This CDR3 has 18 amino acids.

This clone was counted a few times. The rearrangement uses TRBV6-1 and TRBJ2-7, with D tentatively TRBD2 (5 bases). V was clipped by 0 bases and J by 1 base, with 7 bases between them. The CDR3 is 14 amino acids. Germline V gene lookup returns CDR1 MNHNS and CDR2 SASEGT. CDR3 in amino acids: CASSEADSSYEQYV. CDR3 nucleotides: TGTGCCAGCAGTGAAGCGGACTCTTCCTACGAGCAGTACGTC.

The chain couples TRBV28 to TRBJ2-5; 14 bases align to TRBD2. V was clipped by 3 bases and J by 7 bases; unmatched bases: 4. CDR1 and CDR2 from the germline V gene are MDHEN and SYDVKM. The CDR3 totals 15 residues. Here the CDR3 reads CASSFGTSGRRTQYF. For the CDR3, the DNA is TGTGCCAGCAGTTTCGGGACTAGCGGGAGACGGACCCAGTACTTC.

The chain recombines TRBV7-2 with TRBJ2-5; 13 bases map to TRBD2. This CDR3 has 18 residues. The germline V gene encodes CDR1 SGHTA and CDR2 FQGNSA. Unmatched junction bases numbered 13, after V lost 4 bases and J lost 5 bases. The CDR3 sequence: CASSSLLLAGGGWETQYF. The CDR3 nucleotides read TGTGCCAGCAGCTCGCTCCTACTAGCGGGAGGGGGTTGGGAGACCCAGTACTTC.

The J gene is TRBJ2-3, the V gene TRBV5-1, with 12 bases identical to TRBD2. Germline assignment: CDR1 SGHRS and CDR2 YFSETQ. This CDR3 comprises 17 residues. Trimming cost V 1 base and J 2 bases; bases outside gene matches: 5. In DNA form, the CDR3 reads TGCGCCAGCAGCTTGTTAGGACTAGCGGGAAACACAGATACGCAGTATTTT. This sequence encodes CASSLLGLAGNTDTQYF. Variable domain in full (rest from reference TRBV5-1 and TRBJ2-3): KAGVTQTPRYLIKTRGQQVTLSCSPISGHRSVSWYQQTPGQGLQFLFEYFSETQRNKGNFPGRFSGRQFSNSRSEMNVSTLELGDSALYLCASSLLGLAGNTDTQYFGPGTRLTVL.

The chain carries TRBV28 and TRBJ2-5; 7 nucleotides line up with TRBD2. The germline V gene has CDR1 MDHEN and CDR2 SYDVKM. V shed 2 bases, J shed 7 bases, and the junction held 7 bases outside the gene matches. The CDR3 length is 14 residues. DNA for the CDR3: TGTGCCAGCAGTTTAGCGGGAGTATCGGCGACCCAGTACTTC. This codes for CASSLAGVSATQYF.

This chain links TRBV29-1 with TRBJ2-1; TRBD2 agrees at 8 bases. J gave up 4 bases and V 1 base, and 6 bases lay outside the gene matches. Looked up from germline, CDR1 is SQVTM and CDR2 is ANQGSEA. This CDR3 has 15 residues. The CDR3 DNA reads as TGCAGCGTTGAAGTGGCGGGAGGTAGATACAATGAGCAGTTCTTC. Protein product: CSVEVAGGRYNEQFF.

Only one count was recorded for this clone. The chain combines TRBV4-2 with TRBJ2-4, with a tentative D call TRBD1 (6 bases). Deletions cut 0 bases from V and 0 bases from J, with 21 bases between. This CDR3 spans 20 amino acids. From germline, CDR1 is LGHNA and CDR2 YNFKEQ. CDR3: CASSQDVGSDSPIAKNIQYF. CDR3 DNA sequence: TGTGCCAGCAGCCAAGATGTGGGTTCGGACAGCCCTATAGCCAAAAACATTCAGTACTTC.

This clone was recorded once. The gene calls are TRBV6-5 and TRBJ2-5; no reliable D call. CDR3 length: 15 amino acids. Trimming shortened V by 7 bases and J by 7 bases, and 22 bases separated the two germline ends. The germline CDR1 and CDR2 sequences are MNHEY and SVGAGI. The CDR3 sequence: CASTPTGLPRGTQYF. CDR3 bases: TGTGCCAGCACCCCGACTGGCCTTCCAAGAGGGACCCAGTACTTC.

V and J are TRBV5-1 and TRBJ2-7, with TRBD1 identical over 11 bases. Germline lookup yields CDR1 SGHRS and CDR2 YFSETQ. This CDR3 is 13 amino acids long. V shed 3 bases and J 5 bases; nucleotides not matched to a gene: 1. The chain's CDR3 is CASSSGQGDEQYF. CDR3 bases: TGCGCCAGCAGCTCGGGACAGGGGGACGAGCAGTACTTC. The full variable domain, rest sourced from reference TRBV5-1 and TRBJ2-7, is KAGVTQTPRYLIKTRGQQVTLSCSPISGHRSVSWYQQTPGQGLQFLFEYFSETQRNKGNFPGRFSGRQFSNSRSEMNVSTLELGDSALYLCASSSGQGDEQYFGPGTRLTVT.